This TCR beta chain was identified in a study of blood T cell repertoires in COVID-19. Study context: The study drew acute and convalescent COVID-19 samples from the United States, Italy and Spain. PBMCs, B-cell-depleted T cells, or T cells were the source of the cDNA or gDNA that made up the material.

The CDR3 sequence is 16 residues long. The germline V gene encodes CDR1 WSHSY and CDR2 SAAADI. V was clipped by 2 bases and J by 5 bases; unmatched bases: 9. The table lists this clone with a count of one. Original analysis: Estimation of nucleated cell counts was performed using reference gene primer amplification. Produced via immunoSEQ multiplex PCR; TCRdb's table is partial and in-frame only. From that table come the V and J calls and clone size; the DNA was used to work out D and trimming. The sample includes about 230,000 clones, approximately 80% seen only once; the top ten take approximately 7%.

V usage is TRBV10-2 and J usage is TRBJ2-7; 10 nucleotides align to TRBD1. The source material was peripheral blood. This receptor was taken from a woman aged 45-59 years with acute or convalescent COVID-19. The CDR3 here is CASSEGPGTGANEQYF. CDR3 nucleotide sequence: TGCGCCAGCAGTGAGGGACCCGGGACAGGGGCCAACGAGCAGTACTTC.